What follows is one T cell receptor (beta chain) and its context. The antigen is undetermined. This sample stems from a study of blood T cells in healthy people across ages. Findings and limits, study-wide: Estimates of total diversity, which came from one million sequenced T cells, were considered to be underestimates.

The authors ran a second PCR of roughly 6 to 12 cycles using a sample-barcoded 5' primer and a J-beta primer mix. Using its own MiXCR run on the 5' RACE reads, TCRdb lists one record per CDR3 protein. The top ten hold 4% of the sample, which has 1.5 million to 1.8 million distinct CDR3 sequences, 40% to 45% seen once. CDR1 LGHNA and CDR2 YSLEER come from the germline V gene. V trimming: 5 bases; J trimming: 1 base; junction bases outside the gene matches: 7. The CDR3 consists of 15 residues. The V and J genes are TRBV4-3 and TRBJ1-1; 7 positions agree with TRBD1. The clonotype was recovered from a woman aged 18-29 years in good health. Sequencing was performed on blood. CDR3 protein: CASSKGAATNTEAFF. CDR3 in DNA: TGCGCCAGCAGCAAGGGGGCAGCCACGAACACTGAAGCTTTCTTT.